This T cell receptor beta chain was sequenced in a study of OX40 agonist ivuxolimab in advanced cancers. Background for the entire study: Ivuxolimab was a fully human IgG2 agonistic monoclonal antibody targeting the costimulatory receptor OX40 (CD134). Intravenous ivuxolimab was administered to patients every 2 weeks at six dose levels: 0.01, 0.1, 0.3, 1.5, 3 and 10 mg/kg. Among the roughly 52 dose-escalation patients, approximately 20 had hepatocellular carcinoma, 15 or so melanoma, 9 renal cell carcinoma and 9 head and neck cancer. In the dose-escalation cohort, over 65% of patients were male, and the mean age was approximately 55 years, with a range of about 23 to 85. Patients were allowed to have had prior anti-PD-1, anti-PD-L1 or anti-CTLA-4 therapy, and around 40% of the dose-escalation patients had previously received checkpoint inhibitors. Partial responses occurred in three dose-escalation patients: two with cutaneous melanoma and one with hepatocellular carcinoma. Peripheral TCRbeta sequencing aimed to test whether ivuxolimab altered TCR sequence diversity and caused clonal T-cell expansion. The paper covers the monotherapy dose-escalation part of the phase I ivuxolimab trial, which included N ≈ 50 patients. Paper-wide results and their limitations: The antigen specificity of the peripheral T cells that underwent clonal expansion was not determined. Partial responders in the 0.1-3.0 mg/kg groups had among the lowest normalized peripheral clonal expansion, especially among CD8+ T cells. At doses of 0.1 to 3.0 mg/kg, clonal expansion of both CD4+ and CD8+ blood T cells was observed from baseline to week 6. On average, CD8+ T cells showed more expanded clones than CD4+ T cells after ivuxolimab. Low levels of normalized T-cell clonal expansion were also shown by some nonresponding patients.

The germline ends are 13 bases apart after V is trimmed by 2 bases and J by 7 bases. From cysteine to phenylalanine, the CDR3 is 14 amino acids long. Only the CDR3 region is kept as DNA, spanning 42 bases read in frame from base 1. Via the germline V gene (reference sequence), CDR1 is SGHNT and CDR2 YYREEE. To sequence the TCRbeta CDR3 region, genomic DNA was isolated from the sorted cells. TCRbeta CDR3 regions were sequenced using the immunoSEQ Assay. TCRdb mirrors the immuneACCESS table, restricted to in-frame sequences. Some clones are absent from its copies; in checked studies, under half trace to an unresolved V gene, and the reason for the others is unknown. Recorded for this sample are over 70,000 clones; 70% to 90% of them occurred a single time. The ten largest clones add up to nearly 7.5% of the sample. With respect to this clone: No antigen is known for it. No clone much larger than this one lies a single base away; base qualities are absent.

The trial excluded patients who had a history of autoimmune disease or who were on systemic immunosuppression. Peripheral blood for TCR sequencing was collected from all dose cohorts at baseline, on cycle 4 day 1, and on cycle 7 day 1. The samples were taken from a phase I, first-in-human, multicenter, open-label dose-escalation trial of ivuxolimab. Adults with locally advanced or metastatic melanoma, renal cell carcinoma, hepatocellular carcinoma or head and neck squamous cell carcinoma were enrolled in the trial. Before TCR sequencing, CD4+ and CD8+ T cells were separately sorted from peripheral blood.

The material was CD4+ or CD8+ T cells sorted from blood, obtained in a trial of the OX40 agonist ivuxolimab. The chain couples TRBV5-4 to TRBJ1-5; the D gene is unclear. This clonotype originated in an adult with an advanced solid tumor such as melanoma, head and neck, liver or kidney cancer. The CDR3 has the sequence CASSLGLTEQPQHF. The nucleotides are TGTGCCAGCAGCTTAGGACTCACGGAGCAGCCCCAGCATTTT.